One sample yielded the 5 T cell receptor beta chains listed below, sequenced in a study of blood T cells in healthy people across ages. A J-beta primer mix and a sample-barcoded 5' primer were used in a second PCR of roughly 6 to 11 cycles. In TCRdb, the 5' RACE reads were re-called with MiXCR into one record per CDR3 protein. The data show hundreds of thousands of distinct CDR3 sequences, roughly 50% seen once. The sequencing input was blood. All receptors derive from a woman aged 55-69 years in good health.

The chain has TRBV6-2 or TRBV6-3 and TRBJ2-5; 8 bases agree with TRBD2. This CDR3 has 14 amino acids. Germline values: CDR1 MNHEY, CDR2 SVGEGT. After removal of 4 bases from V and 11 bases from J, the junction contained 12 bases not matched to a gene. The CDR3 DNA sequence: TGTGCCAGCAGTTCAGCGGGAGACTTTAATGAGCAGTACTTC. It specifies CASSSAGDFNEQYF.

V and J are TRBV2 and TRBJ2-5; D gene ambiguous. Trimming shortened V by 3 bases and J by 11 bases, and 19 bases separated the two germline ends. The CDR3 is made up of 14 amino acids. Germline CDR1 is SNHLY and CDR2 is FYNNEI. The chain's CDR3 is CASSDSHSGNEQYF. In nucleotides, the CDR3 is TGTGCCAGCAGTGACTCCCACTCCGGCAATGAGCAGTACTTC.

This clonotype was observed a handful of times. The chain links TRBV29-1 to TRBJ2-3; D ambiguous. Germline CDR1 reads SQVTM; CDR2 reads ANQGSEA. Trimming cost V 1 base and J 0 bases, with 8 bases left between them. The CDR3 loop spans 14 amino acids. As DNA, the CDR3 is TGCAGCGTTGAAGGGGCGGTTAGCACAGATACGCAGTATTTT. Its protein product is CSVEGAVSTDTQYF.

This clonotype was counted a single time. In DNA form, the CDR3 reads TGTGCCAGCAGCGAAGCGATCGGGAGGTTATACGAGCAGTACTTC. Its translation: CASSEAIGRLYEQYF. This sequence joins TRBV7-2 and TRBJ2-5, with 7 bases aligning to TRBD2. The end of the DNA fits TRBJ2-7 better, so the J call may be wrong. This CDR3 has 15 residues. Germline CDR1 is SGHTA and CDR2 is FQGNSA.

This chain joins TRBV10-3 and TRBJ1-2; no reliable D call. Germline CDR1 ENHRY, CDR2 SYGVKD. The CDR3 has 13 residues. V was trimmed by 9 bases and J by 4 bases, leaving 15 bases between them. Here the CDR3 DNA reads TGTGCCATTGCCCCTGAGGGAAGCTATGGCTACACCTTC. Translated, it gives CAIAPEGSYGYTF.